Listed here is a single T cell receptor (beta chain). As yet, its antigen is unknown. The CDR3 runs 13 residues. Germline values: CDR1 SGHNT, CDR2 YYREEE (reference sequence). V lost 4 bases and J lost 9; bases outside the gene matches: 6. This specimen comes from a study of cytomegalovirus exposure and HLA in healthy donors. Study-level findings and limits: Reportedly, HLA-A and HLA-B alleles of most subjects were accurately predicted from TCR beta. TRBV6-2, TRBV6-3 and some other V segments were unresolvable in 87-base-pair reads. It was confirmed in vitro that a few of the CMV-associated chains were specific for CMV antigens.

PCR employed 60 Vbeta and 13 Jbeta primers. The assay was immunoSEQ multiplex PCR, and TCRdb's table has in-frame clones only and misses some. This table has a few hundred thousand clones, about four fifths appearing once. The chain recombines TRBV5-4 with TRBJ2-1; 8 nucleotides align to TRBD1. Sequences were obtained from PBMCs. The TCR was taken from a man aged 25 to 40 in good health and CMV-seronegative. The CDR3 spells CASSRPGGTEQFF. The DNA of the CDR3 is TGTGCCAGCAGCCGACCAGGGGGCACTGAGCAGTTCTTC.